What follows are 4 T cell receptor beta chains derived from one specimen sequenced in a study of human T cells and chemical hapten exposure (dated by TCRdb to about 2021). Library method: RACE. TCRdb lists the instrument as NextSeq 500. TCRdb redid the processing of the public reads, applying fastp at Q25 and MiXCR, and retained in-frame beta chains. Rows are combined by CDR3 protein, so each entry shows the most common genes and DNA. The sample table holds over 85,000 distinct CDR3 sequences, of which approximately 8.6% were seen once. Jointly, the top ten make up just over 2% of the sample. The sample's time point label is to be understood as: patch test 2, 6 weeks after DPC sensitization. The treatment or condition label, as the study defines it: therapeutic diphenylcyclopropenone sensitization with weekly scalp DPC. This specimen was whole blood, taken in connection with sensitization to the hapten diphenylcyclopropenone (DPC). The receptors derive from a woman between 35 and 50 years old with alopecia areata. Some clones in this sample may be carry-over from other donors' samples.

This clonotype was found many times. This chain joins TRBV29-1 and TRBJ2-1; no reliable D call. This CDR3 region has 12 residues. V dropped 6 bases and J dropped 7 bases, with 13 bases sitting between them. Germline CDR1 reads SQVTM; CDR2 reads ANQGSEA. Here the CDR3 reads CSVALDRNEQFF. The CDR3, as DNA: TGCAGCGTAGCGCTAGATAGGAATGAGCAGTTCTTC.

This sequence joins TRBV10-3 and TRBJ2-2, with D tentatively TRBD2 (5 bases). Germline V gene data show CDR1 as ENHRY and CDR2 as SYGVKD. V was clipped by 0 bases and J by 5 bases, with 7 bases between them. The CDR3 runs 14 residues. CDR3 DNA sequence: TGTGCCATCAGTGAGTCGGCGGGTACCGGGGAGCTGTTTTTT. Protein product: CAISESAGTGELFF.

This clonotype was picked up a small number of times. The J gene is TRBJ2-2, the V gene TRBV6-4; D unclear. This CDR3 has 14 residues. Trimming stripped 8 bases from V and 6 bases from J, with 16 bases between. The V gene's germline CDR1 is MRHNA and CDR2 SNTAGT. The CDR3 DNA sequence: TGTGCCAGCGGACCATCAGAATCCCCCGGGGAGCTGTTTTTT. Amino acids: CASGPSESPGELFF.

This clonotype was picked up many times. This chain connects TRBV20-1 to TRBJ2-1; D is tentatively TRBD1 or TRBD2 (6 bases each). V lost 5 bases and J 5 bases, leaving 19 bases between the germline ends. Germline V gene data show CDR1 as DFQATT and CDR2 as SNEGSKA (reference sequence). This CDR3 has 15 amino acids. Here the CDR3 reads CSARGTPKGDNEQFF. In DNA, the CDR3 is TGCAGTGCTCGCGGGACACCTAAGGGGGACAATGAGCAGTTCTTC.